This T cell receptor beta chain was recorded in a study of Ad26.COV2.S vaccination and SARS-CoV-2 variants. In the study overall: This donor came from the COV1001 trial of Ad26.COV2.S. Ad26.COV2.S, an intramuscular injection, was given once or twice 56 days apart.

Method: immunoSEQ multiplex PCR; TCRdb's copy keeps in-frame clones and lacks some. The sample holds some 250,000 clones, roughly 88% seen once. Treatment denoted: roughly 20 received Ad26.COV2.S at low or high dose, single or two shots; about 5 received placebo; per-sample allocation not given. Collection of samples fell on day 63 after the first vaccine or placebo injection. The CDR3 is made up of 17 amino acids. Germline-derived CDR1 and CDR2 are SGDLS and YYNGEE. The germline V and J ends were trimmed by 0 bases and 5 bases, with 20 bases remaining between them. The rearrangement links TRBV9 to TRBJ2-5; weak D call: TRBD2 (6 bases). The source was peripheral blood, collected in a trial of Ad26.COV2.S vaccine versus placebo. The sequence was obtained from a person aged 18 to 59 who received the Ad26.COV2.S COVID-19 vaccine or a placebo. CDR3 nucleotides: TGTGCCAGCAGCGTAGGAACCCAGGGAGGAAACGGGGAGACCCAGTACTTC. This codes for CASSVGTQGGNGETQYF. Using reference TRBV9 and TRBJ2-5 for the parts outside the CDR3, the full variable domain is DSGVTQTPKHLITATGQRVTLRCSPRSGDLSVYWYQQSLDQGLQFLIQYYNGEERAKGNILERFSAQQFPDLHSELNLSSLELGDSALYFCASSVGTQGGNGETQYFGPGTRLLVL.